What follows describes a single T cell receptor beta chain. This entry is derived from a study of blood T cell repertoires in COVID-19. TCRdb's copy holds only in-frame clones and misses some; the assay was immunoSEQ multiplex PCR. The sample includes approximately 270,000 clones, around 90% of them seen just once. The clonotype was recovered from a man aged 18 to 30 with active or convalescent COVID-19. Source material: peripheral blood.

CDR3 amino acids: CASSYGTSNINEQFF. CDR3 sequence (DNA): TGTGCCAGCAGCTACGGGACTAGCAATATAAATGAGCAGTTCTTC. The rearrangement uses TRBV5-6 and TRBJ2-1, with TRBD2 identical over 9 bases. The CDR3 totals 15 residues. After removal of 3 bases from V and 7 bases from J, the junction contained 8 bases not matched to a gene. Germline V gene data show CDR1 as SGHDT and CDR2 as YYEEEE.